This entry lists 27 T cell receptor beta chains sequenced from one sample in a study of blood T cell repertoires in COVID-19. Clones were read by immunoSEQ multiplex PCR, and TCRdb kept only the in-frame ones, dropping some. The table has 110,000 or so clones, around 83% seen once. Source material: peripheral blood. The receptors come from a woman aged 60-75 years with COVID-19, enrolled during active disease.

DNA of the CDR3: TGTGCCAGCTCTCTGGGCAGTAACTATGGCTACACCTTC. As protein: CASSLGSNYGYTF. The J gene is TRBJ1-2, the V gene TRBV18; D gene ambiguous. The germline gives CDR1 KGHSH, CDR2 LQKENI. The CDR3 length is 13 residues. The V gene lost 6 bases and the J gene lost 1 base, with 9 bases spanning the gap.

Of note for this clone: One end of the junction varies from germline; a read error may be responsible. This rearrangement joins TRBV5-1 to TRBJ2-5; no firm D call. The CDR3 has 13 residues. The germline V gene encodes CDR1 SGHRS and CDR2 YFSETQ. In DNA, the CDR3 is TGCGCCAGCAGCCCAACTCCCAGAGAGACTCAGTACTTC. Its translation is CASSPTPRETQYF.

The chain is built from TRBV18 and TRBJ1-2; D ambiguous. This CDR3 contains 13 residues. From germline, CDR1 is KGHSH and CDR2 LQKENI. V lost 2 bases and J lost 2, with 6 bases in between. The CDR3 sequence: CASSPTQNYGYTF. CDR3 in DNA: TGTGCCAGCTCACCAACACAGAACTATGGCTACACCTTC.

The J gene is TRBJ2-5, the V gene TRBV4-1; D gene ambiguous. This CDR3 is built from 13 residues. Trimming removed 0 bases at V and 5 bases at J, with 7 bases between. Germline values: CDR1 MGHRA, CDR2 YSYEKL. CDR3 DNA: TGCGCCAGCAGCCAAGAGCCGCGGGAGACCCAGTACTTC. It specifies CASSQEPRETQYF.

The gene calls are TRBV2 and TRBJ1-2; D is undetermined. The CDR3 extends over 13 amino acids. Germline-derived CDR1 and CDR2 are SNHLY and FYNNEI. Trimming cost V 3 bases and J 3 bases, with 8 bases left between them. The CDR3 bases are TGTGCCAGCAGTGATTGGGGAGACTATGGCTACACCTTC. It codes for CASSDWGDYGYTF.

The CDR3 sequence: CSASDRTPQETQYF. The CDR3 DNA reads TGCAGTGCTAGTGACAGAACACCCCAAGAGACCCAGTACTTC. The chain recombines TRBV20-1 with TRBJ2-5, with D possibly being TRBD1 (5 bases). The CDR3 loop spans 14 amino acids. Germline V lookup: CDR1 DFQATT, CDR2 SNEGSKA (reference sequence). The V end lost 3 bases, the J end lost 1 base, and 12 bases lay between the germline ends.

This sequence joins TRBV11-2 and TRBJ2-3; TRBD2 might be the D (6 bases). CDR1 is SGHAT, CDR2 FQNNGV, per germline. Trimming removed 2 bases from V and 0 bases from J, with 12 bases in between. This CDR3 has 16 residues. CDR3 nucleotides: TGTGCCAGCAGCTTAAACTCTGGGGGGAGCACAGATACGCAGTATTTT. Translation gives CASSLNSGGSTDTQYF.

In this sample, this clone turned up once. The chain carries TRBV5-1 and TRBJ1-1; D not resolved. Deletions cut 0 bases from V and 4 bases from J, with 7 bases between. The CDR3 length is 13 residues. CDR1 is SGHRS, CDR2 YFSETQ, per germline. CDR3 residues: CASSLVGSTEAFF. The CDR3, as DNA: TGCGCCAGCAGCTTGGTAGGGAGCACTGAAGCTTTCTTT.

Of note for this clone: Other DNA sequences in this sample translate to the same CDR3. The chain employs TRBV19 and TRBJ1-5; a weak D match, TRBD1 (6 bases). Germline V gene sequence: CDR1 LNHDA, CDR2 SQIVND (reference sequence). This CDR3 is built from 12 residues. V was cut by 9 bases and J by 5 bases, with 11 bases left in between. The CDR3 sequence is CASRGGYQPQHF. The CDR3 DNA reads TGTGCCAGCCGGGGGGGCTATCAGCCCCAGCATTTT.

The chain uses TRBV6-2 or TRBV6-3 and TRBJ2-7, with D hard to call. Trimming left V 2 bases short and J 5 bases short, with 7 bases between. The CDR3 spans 12 residues. From germline, CDR1 is MNHEY and CDR2 SVGEGT. CDR3 nucleotide sequence: TGTGCCAGCAGTTACCCCCCGGACGAGCAGTACTTC. This encodes CASSYPPDEQYF.

The chain links TRBV10-2 to TRBJ1-5; D is ambiguous. From germline, CDR1 is WSHSY and CDR2 SAAADI. This CDR3 is 13 amino acids long. V was trimmed by 7 bases and J by 6 bases, leaving 13 bases between them. DNA of the CDR3: TGCGCCAGCACGGGGTGGGATAGTCAGCCCCAGCATTTT. Amino acid sequence: CASTGWDSQPQHF.

V and J are TRBV5-4 and TRBJ1-1; TRBD1 matches at 8 bases. Germline assignment: CDR1 SGHNT and CDR2 YYREEE (reference sequence). The junction had 10 bases not matched to a gene; V was cut back by 4 bases and J by 8 bases. The CDR3 is 14 amino acids. CDR3 in DNA: TGTGCCAGCAGCCCTCCACAGGGGGTATCGGAAGCTTTCTTT. Its protein is CASSPPQGVSEAFF. The variable domain in full, with the rest retrieved from reference TRBV5-4 and TRBJ1-1, is ETGVTQSPTHLIKTRGQQVTLRCSSQSGHNTVSWYQQALGQGPQFIFQYYREEENGRGNFPPRFSGLQFPNYSSELNVNALELDDSALYLCASSPPQGVSEAFFGQGTRLTVV.

The chain carries TRBV4-2 and TRBJ2-7; 8 bases map to TRBD1. V lost 2 bases, J lost 3 bases, and 9 bases stayed unmatched. CDR1 is LGHNA and CDR2 is YNFKEQ in the germline V gene. This CDR3 is built from 16 residues. CDR3 DNA: TGTGCCAGCAGCCAACAACCGGGACAGGAGGTCTACGAGCAGTACTTC. Translating it yields CASSQQPGQEVYEQYF.

About this clone: The identical CDR3 is also encoded by other nucleotide sequences in the sample. This rearrangement joins TRBV5-4 to TRBJ1-3; D not resolved. Germline loops: CDR1 SGHNT, CDR2 YYREEE (reference sequence). The CDR3 consists of 14 residues. V lost 0 bases, J lost 4 bases, and 8 bases lay in between. The CDR3 sequence is CASSLGASGNTIYF. CDR3 coding DNA: TGTGCCAGCAGCTTGGGGGCGTCCGGAAACACCATATATTTT.

The chain couples TRBV5-6 to TRBJ2-5, with D perhaps matching TRBD1 (6 bases). The ends were cut back, 0 bases at V and 5 bases at J, with 11 bases in the middle. The CDR3 has 14 amino acids. Germline V gene lookup returns CDR1 SGHDT and CDR2 YYEEEE. CDR3 residues: CASSLGDIGETQYF. The CDR3 bases are TGTGCCAGCAGCTTGGGGGACATTGGGGAGACCCAGTACTTC.

The rearrangement links TRBV10-1 to TRBJ1-6; no clear D gene. CDR1 is WNHNN and CDR2 is SYGVQD in the germline V gene (reference sequence). The CDR3 has 14 amino acids. The germline V and J ends were trimmed by 2 bases and 7 bases, with 9 bases remaining between them. CDR3 protein: CASSEHSQNSPLHF. For the CDR3, the DNA is TGCGCCAGCAGTGAGCACAGTCAAAATTCACCCCTCCACTTT.

This chain joins TRBV6-5 and TRBJ1-2; TRBD1 agrees at 8 bases. The CDR3 has 13 amino acids. V dropped 7 bases and J dropped 8; count of bases not matched to a gene: 9. Germline CDR1 and CDR2: MNHEY and SVGAGI. The CDR3 here is CASTSYRGEGYTF. The CDR3 DNA reads TGTGCCAGCACAAGTTACAGGGGGGAAGGCTACACCTTC.

The J gene is TRBJ2-7, the V gene TRBV12-3 or TRBV12-4, with unresolved D. There are 12 residues in the CDR3. Trimming took off 1 base at V and 4 bases at J, with 5 bases between the two ends. CDR3 residues: CASSLVAYEQYF. DNA of the CDR3: TGTGCCAGCAGTTTAGTTGCGTACGAGCAGTACTTC.

The chain joins TRBV11-3 to TRBJ2-3; TRBD2 agrees at 8 bases. V lost 5 bases, J lost 1 base, and 5 bases stayed unmatched. Germline CDR1 reads SGHNT; CDR2 reads YENEEA. The CDR3 length is 15 residues. Here the CDR3 reads CASSPSAGGTDTQYF. As DNA, the CDR3 is TGTGCCAGCAGCCCCTCAGCGGGGGGCACAGATACGCAGTATTTT.

The rearrangement uses TRBV5-1 and TRBJ1-1; 10 nucleotides align to TRBD1. CDR3 length: 15 residues. The germline gives CDR1 SGHRS, CDR2 YFSETQ. The trim removed 3 bases at V and 2 bases at J, leaving 4 bases unmatched. CDR3 region: CASSWGQGINTEAFF. For the CDR3, the DNA is TGCGCCAGCAGCTGGGGACAGGGGATTAACACTGAAGCTTTCTTT. Drawing the rest from reference TRBV5-1 and TRBJ1-1, the complete variable domain is KAGVTQTPRYLIKTRGQQVTLSCSPISGHRSVSWYQQTPGQGLQFLFEYFSETQRNKGNFPGRFSGRQFSNSRSEMNVSTLELGDSALYLCASSWGQGINTEAFFGQGTRLTVV.

The chain employs TRBV2 and TRBJ2-7; D may be TRBD1 (6 bases). Germline V gene lookup returns CDR1 SNHLY and CDR2 FYNNEI. The ends were cut back, 5 bases at V and 5 bases at J, with 19 bases in the middle. This CDR3 is 15 amino acids long. The CDR3 DNA is TGTGCCAGCAGTCATATTGAAACAGGGCATCACGAGCAGTACTTC. This translates into CASSHIETGHHEQYF.

The chain combines TRBV28 with TRBJ1-2; the D gene is possibly TRBD1 (6 bases). V lost 6 bases, J lost 1 base, and 24 bases lay in between. Germline CDR1 reads MDHEN; CDR2 reads SYDVKM. The CDR3 runs to 18 residues. CDR3 loop: CASSTGILIPSNNYGYTF. The DNA for the CDR3 is TGTGCCAGCAGCACAGGGATACTGATACCATCAAATAACTATGGCTACACCTTC.

The rearrangement uses TRBV5-1 and TRBJ1-3, with 7 positions matching TRBD1. The V gene's germline CDR1 is SGHRS and CDR2 YFSETQ. The CDR3 runs 16 residues. The trim removed 2 bases at V and 0 bases at J, leaving 5 bases unmatched. In DNA form, the CDR3 reads TGCGCCAGCAGCTTCCTCGGGACAGACTCTGGAAACACCATATATTTT. It codes for CASSFLGTDSGNTIYF.

The genes are TRBV6-5 and TRBJ1-4; 10 positions match TRBD1. The CDR3 has 16 amino acids. Germline CDR1 reads MNHEY; CDR2 reads SVGAGI. The V segment lost 0 bases and the J segment 8 bases; nucleotides outside the gene matches: 6. The CDR3 spells CASSYSRDRGEEKLFF. CDR3 nucleotide sequence: TGTGCCAGCAGTTACTCACGGGACAGGGGAGAGGAAAAACTGTTTTTT.

This chain uses TRBV25-1 with TRBJ2-2, with D possibly being TRBD1 (5 bases). Trimming shortened V by 5 bases and J by 3 bases, and 16 bases separated the two germline ends. The CDR3 has 16 amino acids. Germline values: CDR1 MGHDK, CDR2 SYGVNS. The CDR3 sequence: CASSPPRARYTGELFF. In DNA form, the CDR3 reads TGTGCCAGCAGTCCCCCCAGGGCGAGATACACCGGGGAGCTGTTTTTT.

The rearrangement joins TRBV7-2 to TRBJ2-3; tentative D call: TRBD2 (7 bases). V was trimmed by 1 base and J by 0 bases, leaving 14 bases between them. Germline V lookup: CDR1 SGHTA, CDR2 FQGNSA. CDR3 length: 17 residues. Written as DNA, the CDR3 is TGTGCCAGCAGCTTAGTAGGGGGGGGCGCTAGCACAGATACGCAGTATTTT. Translated, it gives CASSLVGGGASTDTQYF. Combining the CDR3 with reference TRBV7-2 and TRBJ2-3 gives the whole variable domain GAGVSQSPSNKVTEKGKDVELRCDPISGHTALYWYRQSLGQGLEFLIYFQGNSAPDKSGLPSDRFSAERTGGSVSTLTIQRTQQEDSAVYLCASSLVGGGASTDTQYFGPGTRLTVL.

Sample share makes this clone medium-sized. The J gene is TRBJ2-5, the V gene TRBV15; D ambiguous. Trimming left V 1 base short and J 0 bases short, with 6 bases between. The CDR3 has 14 amino acids. Germline V gene data show CDR1 as LNHNV and CDR2 as YYDKDF (reference sequence). CDR3 nucleotide sequence: TGTGCCACCAGCAGAGGATCGGACCAAGAGACCCAGTACTTC. The encoded protein is CATSRGSDQETQYF.